These 30 T cell receptor beta chains were all obtained from the same sample, sequenced in a study of blood T cell repertoires in COVID-19. Generated by immunoSEQ multiplex PCR, the TCRdb table keeps only in-frame clones and is missing some. Of 200,000 to 250,000 clones detected, approximately 86% appear once; the ten largest clones hold around 2.6%. The sample taken for sequencing was PBMCs or T cells enriched from blood (not recorded which). These receptors were taken from a woman aged 30 to 39 with acute COVID-19.

The sample holds many counts of this clone. The J gene is TRBJ1-5, the V gene TRBV7-9, with 7 bases identical to TRBD1. Germline assignment: CDR1 SEHNR and CDR2 FQNEAQ (reference sequence). J was trimmed by 7 bases and V by 5 bases; bases with no gene match: 11. The CDR3 spans 15 residues. CDR3 nucleotide sequence: TGTGCCAGCAGCGGAGGGGGCAGGGGGAAGCAGCCCCAGCATTTT. As protein: CASSGGGRGKQPQHF.

The J gene is TRBJ1-1, the V gene TRBV29-1; 10 nucleotides agree with TRBD1. V lost 7 bases and J lost 5; bases outside the gene matches: 4. CDR3 size: 12 residues. Germline CDR1 SQVTM, CDR2 ANQGSEA. The CDR3 nucleotides read TGCAGCGAAGGGACAGGGGTGACTGAAGCTTTCTTT. It specifies CSEGTGVTEAFF.

The chain has TRBV6-5 and TRBJ1-4, with D perhaps TRBD1 (5 bases). V lost 8 bases, J lost 0 bases, and 10 bases lay in between. CDR3 length: 14 residues. Germline V CDR1 and CDR2: MNHEY, SVGAGI. This CDR3 is CASGAPATNEKLFF. The CDR3 bases are TGTGCCAGCGGGGCCCCTGCAACTAATGAAAAACTGTTTTTT.

This rearrangement joins TRBV12-3 or TRBV12-4 to TRBJ1-2; a possible D gene is TRBD1 (6 bases). The length of the CDR3 is 13 residues. V was shortened by 3 bases and J by 6 bases, with 11 bases between the two germline ends. The CDR3 DNA is TGTGCCAGCAGTTTTTCCAACAGGGATGGCTACACCTTC. This encodes CASSFSNRDGYTF.

The rearrangement joins TRBV4-1 to TRBJ2-1; 8 nucleotides match TRBD2. The germline V gene encodes CDR1 MGHRA and CDR2 YSYEKL. This CDR3 is built from 14 residues. J gave up 8 bases and V 4 bases, and 7 bases lay outside the gene matches. CDR3 sequence (DNA): TGCGCCAGCAGCCCGGCGGGGGGACCCCATGAGCAGTTCTTC. Amino acid sequence: CASSPAGGPHEQFF.

The genes are TRBV5-1 and TRBJ2-7, with TRBD1 matching 8 bases. The CDR3 is 17 residues long. Germline V lookup: CDR1 SGHRS, CDR2 YFSETQ. Losses at the gene ends were 0 bases for V and 3 bases for J; bases not matched to a gene: 11. Here the CDR3 reads CASSLAGTGRGLYEQYF. CDR3 in DNA: TGCGCCAGCAGCTTGGCGGGGACGGGCAGGGGGCTCTACGAGCAGTACTTC.

In its sample, this clone was seen once. This rearrangement joins TRBV2 to TRBJ2-2; weak D call: TRBD1 (5 bases). Germline CDR1 and CDR2: SNHLY and FYNNEI. The CDR3 consists of 14 residues. V lost 10 bases and J lost 2, with 14 bases in between. The CDR3 sequence is CAIRKRGNTGELFF. The CDR3, as DNA: TGTGCCATCAGGAAAAGGGGAAACACCGGGGAGCTGTTTTTT.

V and J are TRBV5-5 and TRBJ1-6; D remains unclear. From germline, CDR1 is SGHKS and CDR2 YYEKEE (reference sequence). The CDR3 runs to 13 residues. The ends were cut back, 0 bases at V and 5 bases at J, with 3 bases in the middle. CDR3: CASSLGNNSPLHF. DNA of the CDR3: TGTGCCAGCAGCTTGGGTAATAATTCACCCCTCCACTTT.

The chain joins TRBV11-2 to TRBJ1-6, with D possibly matching TRBD1 (5 bases). This CDR3 contains 15 residues. Trimming took 0 bases from V and 13 from J, leaving 16 bases between them. Germline-derived CDR1 and CDR2 are SGHAT and FQNNGV. The CDR3 coding sequence is TGTGCCAGCAGCTTAGATGGAACAGGAATGACTCCCCTCCACTTT. This translates into CASSLDGTGMTPLHF.

DNA of the CDR3: TGTGCCAGCTCACCAGGGACAGGGGCCCAATATAGCAATCAGCCCCAGCATTTT. Translated: CASSPGTGAQYSNQPQHF. The chain couples TRBV18 to TRBJ1-5, with 10 bases that match TRBD1. The germline V gene encodes CDR1 KGHSH and CDR2 LQKENI. The CDR3 has 18 residues. J gave up 0 bases and V 2 bases, and 7 bases lay outside the gene matches.

The genes are TRBV4-2 and TRBJ1-2, with unresolved D. The germline gives CDR1 LGHNA, CDR2 YNFKEQ. Trimming took off 0 bases at V and 5 bases at J, with 13 bases between the two ends. The CDR3 has 15 amino acids. Written as DNA, the CDR3 is TGTGCCAGCAGCCAAGATAGGATGAGGGAGTATGGCTACACCTTC. Amino acids: CASSQDRMREYGYTF.

The genes are TRBV11-2 and TRBJ2-7, with TRBD2 matching over 12 bases. The CDR3 is made up of 18 amino acids. The junction had 16 bases not matched to a gene; V was cut back by 3 bases and J by 7 bases. Germline V gene lookup returns CDR1 SGHAT and CDR2 FQNNGV. This CDR3 reads CASSFKTSGGPGEVEQYF. CDR3 in DNA: TGTGCCAGCAGCTTTAAGACTAGCGGGGGCCCGGGGGAGGTGGAGCAGTACTTC.

This chain joins TRBV7-9 and TRBJ2-7, with a tentative D call TRBD2 (6 bases). Germline V gene data show CDR1 as SEHNR and CDR2 as FQNEAQ (reference sequence). CDR3 length: 15 residues. The V gene lost 2 bases and the J gene lost 2 bases, with 13 bases spanning the gap. The chain's CDR3 is CASSLFETGAYEQYF. The CDR3 DNA sequence: TGTGCCAGCAGCTTATTTGAGACGGGAGCCTACGAGCAGTACTTC. Full variable domain (outside the CDR3, taken from reference TRBV7-9 and TRBJ2-7): DTGVSQNPRHKITKRGQNVTFRCDPISEHNRLYWYRQTLGQGPEFLTYFQNEAQLEKSRLLSDRFSAERPKGSFSTLEIQRTEQGDSAMYLCASSLFETGAYEQYFGPGTRLTVT.

This chain joins TRBV4-3 and TRBJ2-1; 7 positions agree with TRBD1. CDR1 is LGHNA, CDR2 YSLEER, per germline. The CDR3 is 16 amino acids. Losses at the gene ends were 0 bases for V and 8 bases for J; bases not matched to a gene: 10. The CDR3 DNA reads TGCGCCAGCAGCCAAGATCTCGGCCAGGGGGTTCATGAGCAGTTCTTC. Translation gives CASSQDLGQGVHEQFF.

The rearrangement joins TRBV6-1 to TRBJ1-4; D unclear. Trimming removed 3 bases at V and 6 bases at J, with 14 bases between. The CDR3 extends over 15 amino acids. In germline, CDR1 is MNHNS, CDR2 SASEGT. The DNA for the CDR3 is TGTGCCAGCAGTGAGGCTGGGAGCGGGGATGAAAAACTGTTTTTT. This gives the protein CASSEAGSGDEKLFF.

This chain uses TRBV4-2 with TRBJ2-1, with 9 bases lining up with TRBD1. In germline, CDR1 is LGHNA, CDR2 YNFKEQ. J gave up 2 bases and V 2 bases, and 13 bases lay outside the gene matches. The length of the CDR3 is 19 residues. The CDR3 protein is CASSQPGQGEAIPYNEQFF. The DNA for the CDR3 is TGTGCCAGCAGCCAACCGGGACAGGGAGAGGCAATCCCCTACAATGAGCAGTTCTTC.

V is TRBV4-3 and J is TRBJ1-3; maybe TRBD1 (6 bases). Trimming left V 1 base short and J 2 bases short, with 9 bases between. The V gene's germline CDR1 is LGHNA and CDR2 YSLEER. This CDR3 contains 15 residues. The CDR3 region has the DNA TGCGCCAGCAGCCAAGTGTGGGGGCCTGGAAACACCATATATTTT. The encoded protein is CASSQVWGPGNTIYF.

The chain is built from TRBV12-5 and TRBJ1-5, with 7 bases matching TRBD1. V was clipped by 1 base and J by 5 bases; unmatched bases: 8. Per germline, CDR1 LGHNT and CDR2 FRNRAP. This CDR3 has 16 residues. The CDR3 bases are TGTGCTAGTGGTTTGGGGCGAGGGGGCCTGGATCAGCCCCAGCATTTT. It specifies CASGLGRGGLDQPQHF.

This chain joins TRBV6-5 and TRBJ2-3, with D possibly being TRBD1 (6 bases). V gave up 3 bases and J gave up 2 bases, with 9 bases separating them. CDR3 length equals 14 residues. Germline values: CDR1 MNHEY, CDR2 SVGAGI. The CDR3 DNA follows: TGTGCCAGCAGTTATGACAGGTTCACAGATACGCAGTATTTT. Translating it yields CASSYDRFTDTQYF.

CDR3 in DNA: TGTGCCAGCAGCTTAGAACAGGGGAACACCGGGGAGCTGTTTTTT. Encoded protein: CASSLEQGNTGELFF. This rearrangement joins TRBV7-2 to TRBJ2-2, with D maybe TRBD1 (6 bases). The CDR3 is 15 residues long. The germline V and J ends were trimmed by 1 base and 1 base, with 7 bases remaining between them. Germline-derived CDR1 and CDR2 are SGHTA and FQGNSA.

This clone has only one observation. The V gene is TRBV7-8, the J gene TRBJ2-7, with 7 bases aligning to TRBD1. Germline CDR1 is SGHVS and CDR2 is FQNEAQ. The CDR3 sequence is 15 residues long. The V and J ends lost 0 bases and 2 bases, in that order; junction bases with no gene match: 4. The CDR3 DNA reads as TGTGCCAGCAGCTTAGCGCCCAGGGGGACCTACGAGCAGTACTTC. Translating it yields CASSLAPRGTYEQYF.

The chain is built from TRBV7-8 and TRBJ1-1; D ambiguous. CDR1 and CDR2 (germline): SGHVS, FQNEAQ. V lost 2 bases to trimming and J lost 0 bases, with 10 bases between them. The CDR3 is made up of 15 amino acids. The chain's CDR3 is CASSLRSRMNTEAFF. Written as DNA, the CDR3 is TGTGCCAGCAGCTTACGATCGAGGATGAACACTGAAGCTTTCTTT.

The gene calls are TRBV28 and TRBJ1-4; D unclear. V lost 4 bases to trimming and J lost 0 bases, with 12 bases between them. Germline lookup yields CDR1 MDHEN and CDR2 SYDVKM. This CDR3 is 16 amino acids long. In nucleotides, the CDR3 is TGTGCCAGCAGTTCAGAATCGATCGCAACTAATGAAAAACTGTTTTTT. The encoded protein is CASSSESIATNEKLFF.

This chain joins TRBV5-1 and TRBJ2-7, with a tentative D call TRBD1 (6 bases). V lost 5 bases and J 0 bases, leaving 12 bases between the germline ends. In germline, CDR1 is SGHRS, CDR2 YFSETQ. The CDR3 spans 14 residues. Written as DNA, the CDR3 is TGCGCCAGCAGAGAGGGGGTATTCTCCTACGAGCAGTACTTC. It translates to CASREGVFSYEQYF.

The CDR3 DNA reads TGTGCCAGCAGTTTAGGGCAGCTGTATTCACCCCTCCACTTT. It codes for CASSLGQLYSPLHF. The J gene is TRBJ1-6, the V gene TRBV27; no definite D call. The CDR3 has 14 residues. V was pared by 2 bases and J by 8 bases, with 10 bases between. Looked up from germline, CDR1 is MNHEY and CDR2 is SMNVEV (reference sequence).

The V and J genes are TRBV7-2 and TRBJ2-5, with D possibly being TRBD2 (6 bases). Germline V gene sequence: CDR1 SGHTA, CDR2 FQGNSA. The CDR3 sequence is 17 residues long. V was pared by 1 base and J by 1 base, with 16 bases between. CDR3 loop: CASSLVGVGGLQETQYF. Written as DNA, the CDR3 is TGTGCCAGCAGCTTAGTAGGGGTGGGGGGACTCCAAGAGACCCAGTACTTC.

The rearrangement uses TRBV18 and TRBJ1-1, with 9 positions matching TRBD1. CDR3 length: 13 amino acids. V lost 6 bases and J lost 5; bases outside the gene matches: 4. The V gene's germline CDR1 is KGHSH and CDR2 LQKENI. The CDR3 reads CASSRQGETEAFF. The DNA of the CDR3 is TGTGCCAGCTCCAGACAGGGGGAAACTGAAGCTTTCTTT.

This clone occurred once. Germline is not matched at one junction end, which may reflect a read error. The DNA of the CDR3 is TGTGCTAGCAGCTTAGCGCCGGCTAGCGGGGGGTACAATGAGCAGTTCTTC. It codes for CASSLAPASGGYNEQFF. This sequence joins TRBV7-7 and TRBJ2-1, with 11 bases matching TRBD2. Germline V gene lookup returns CDR1 SSHAT and CDR2 FNYEAQ (reference sequence). CDR3 length: 17 amino acids. Full variable domain (missing parts from reference TRBV7-7 and TRBJ2-1): GAGVSQSPRYKVTKRGQDVTLRCDPISSHATLYWYQQALGQGPEFLTYFNYEAQPDKSGLPSDRFSAERPEGSISTLTIQRTEQRDSAMYRCASSLAPASGGYNEQFFGPGTRLTVL.

This clone showed up many times. This chain joins TRBV5-1 and TRBJ2-3; 8 bases are shared with TRBD1. After removal of 7 bases from V and 2 bases from J, the junction contained 21 bases not matched to a gene. Looked up from germline, CDR1 is SGHRS and CDR2 is YFSETQ. CDR3 length: 19 amino acids. This CDR3 is CASGNRDRKAGGNTDTQYF. CDR3 nucleotides: TGCGCCAGCGGAAACAGGGACAGGAAGGCGGGCGGAAACACAGATACGCAGTATTTT.

This clone was observed a handful of times. This rearrangement joins TRBV4-2 to TRBJ1-2; D unclear. Germline V gives CDR1 LGHNA, CDR2 YNFKEQ. V was cut by 0 bases and J by 7 bases, with 15 bases left in between. This CDR3 has 15 residues. CDR3: CASSQDRRVSSGYTF. CDR3 nucleotide sequence: TGTGCCAGCAGCCAAGACAGACGGGTTTCTTCTGGCTACACCTTC.